What follows is one T cell receptor (beta chain) and its context. These data belong to a study of blood T cell repertoires in COVID-19. Study-wide context: COVID-19 samples, acute and convalescent, were from the United States, Italy and Spain. From T cells, B-cell-depleted T cells, or PBMCs came the material, which was cDNA or gDNA.

Per the original data handling: Reference gene primers were amplified, and this amplification served to estimate nucleated cell counts. Repertoires were generated with immunoSEQ multiplex PCR, while TCRdb's copy carries only in-frame clones and drops some. V and J calls and clone size are as listed in that table; D and trimming were resolved from the DNA. The sample has 150,000 to 200,000 clones, roughly 79% seen once; the top ten hold 26%. The CDR3 has 11 amino acids. V was pared by 7 bases and J by 3 bases, with 6 bases between. Germline-derived CDR1 and CDR2 are MNHNY and SVGAGI (reference sequence).

Sequences were obtained from peripheral blood. This sequence originates from a woman aged 70-85 years with acute or convalescent COVID-19. The V gene is TRBV6-6, the J gene TRBJ1-1, with D hard to call. In nucleotides, the CDR3 is TGTGCCAGCATAGGAGACACTGAAGCTTTCTTT. Translating gives CASIGDTEAFF.